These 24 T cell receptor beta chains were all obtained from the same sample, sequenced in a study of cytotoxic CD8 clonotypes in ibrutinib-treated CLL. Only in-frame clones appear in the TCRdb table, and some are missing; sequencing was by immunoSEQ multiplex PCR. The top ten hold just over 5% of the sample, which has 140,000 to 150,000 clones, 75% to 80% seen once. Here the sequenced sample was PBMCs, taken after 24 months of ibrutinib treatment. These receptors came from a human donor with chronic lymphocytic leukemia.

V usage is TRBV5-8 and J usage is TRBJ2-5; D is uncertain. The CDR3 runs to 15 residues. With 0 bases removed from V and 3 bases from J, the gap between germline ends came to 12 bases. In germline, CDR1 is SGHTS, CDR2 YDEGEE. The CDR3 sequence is CASSLGQASKETQYF. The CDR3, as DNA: TGTGCCAGCAGCTTGGGGCAGGCGAGTAAAGAGACCCAGTACTTC.

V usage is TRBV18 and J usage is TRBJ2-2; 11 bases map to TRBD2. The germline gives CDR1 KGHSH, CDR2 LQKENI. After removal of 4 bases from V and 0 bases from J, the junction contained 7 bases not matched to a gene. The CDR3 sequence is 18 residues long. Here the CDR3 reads CASSLGLAGAANTGELFF. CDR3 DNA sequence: TGTGCCAGCTCACTTGGACTAGCGGGCGCCGCGAACACCGGGGAGCTGTTTTTT.

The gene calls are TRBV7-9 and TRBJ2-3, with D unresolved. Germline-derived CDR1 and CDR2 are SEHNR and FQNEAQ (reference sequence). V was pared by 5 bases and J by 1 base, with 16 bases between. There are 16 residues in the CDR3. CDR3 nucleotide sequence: TGTGCCAGCAGCGACACCGGTTTTGCAGGCACAGATACGCAGTATTTT. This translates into CASSDTGFAGTDTQYF. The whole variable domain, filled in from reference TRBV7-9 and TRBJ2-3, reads DTGVSQNPRHKITKRGQNVTFRCDPISEHNRLYWYRQTLGQGPEFLTYFQNEAQLEKSRLLSDRFSAERPKGSFSTLEIQRTEQGDSAMYLCASSDTGFAGTDTQYFGPGTRLTVL.

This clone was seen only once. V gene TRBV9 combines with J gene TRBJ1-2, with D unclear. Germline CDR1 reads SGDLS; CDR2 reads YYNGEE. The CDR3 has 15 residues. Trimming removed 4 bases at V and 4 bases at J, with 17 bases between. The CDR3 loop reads CASSPNPTLGYGYTF. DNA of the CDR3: TGTGCCAGCAGCCCAAACCCGACATTGGGCTATGGCTACACCTTC.

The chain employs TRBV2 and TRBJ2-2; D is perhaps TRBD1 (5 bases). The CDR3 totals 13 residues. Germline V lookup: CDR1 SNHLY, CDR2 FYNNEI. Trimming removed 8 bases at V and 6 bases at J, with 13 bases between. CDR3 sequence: CASLAGWAGELFF. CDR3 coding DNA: TGTGCCAGCCTGGCAGGGTGGGCCGGGGAGCTGTTTTTT.

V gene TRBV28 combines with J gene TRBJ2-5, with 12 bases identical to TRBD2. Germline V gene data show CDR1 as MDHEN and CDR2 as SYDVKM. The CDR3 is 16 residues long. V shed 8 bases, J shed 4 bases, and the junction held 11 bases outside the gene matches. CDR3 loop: CASELSSGGAGETQYF. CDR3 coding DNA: TGTGCCAGCGAATTGTCTAGCGGGGGGGCCGGAGAGACCCAGTACTTC. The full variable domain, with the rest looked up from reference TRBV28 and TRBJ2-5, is DVKVTQSSRYLVKRTGEKVFLECVQDMDHENMFWYRQDPGLGLRLIYFSYDVKMKEKGDIPEGYSVSREKKERFSLILESASTNQTSMYLCASELSSGGAGETQYFGPGTRLLVL.

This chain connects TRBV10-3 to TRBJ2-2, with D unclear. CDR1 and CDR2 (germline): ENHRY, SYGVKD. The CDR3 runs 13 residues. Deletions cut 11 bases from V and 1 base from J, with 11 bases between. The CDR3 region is CASVSGNTGELFF. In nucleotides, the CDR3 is TGTGCCTCGGTGTCGGGGAACACCGGGGAGCTGTTTTTT.

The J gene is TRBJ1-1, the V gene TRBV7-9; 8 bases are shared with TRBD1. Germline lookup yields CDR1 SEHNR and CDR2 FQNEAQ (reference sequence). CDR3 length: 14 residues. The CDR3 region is CATPRTGLNTEAFF. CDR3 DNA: TGTGCTACCCCGCGGACAGGGTTGAACACTGAAGCTTTCTTT.

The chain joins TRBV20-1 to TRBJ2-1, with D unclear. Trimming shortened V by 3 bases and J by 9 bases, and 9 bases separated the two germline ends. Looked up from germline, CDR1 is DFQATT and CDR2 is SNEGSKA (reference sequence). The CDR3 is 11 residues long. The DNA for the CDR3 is TGCAGTGCTAGCAACTTGGGTGAGCAGTTCTTC. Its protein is CSASNLGEQFF.

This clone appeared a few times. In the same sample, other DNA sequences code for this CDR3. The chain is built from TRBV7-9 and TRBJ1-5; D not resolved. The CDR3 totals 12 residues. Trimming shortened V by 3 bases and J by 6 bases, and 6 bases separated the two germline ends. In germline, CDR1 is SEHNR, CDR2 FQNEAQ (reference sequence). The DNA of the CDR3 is TGTGCCAGCAGCTTGGTGGGTCAGCCCCAGCATTTT. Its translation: CASSLVGQPQHF.

The CDR3 sequence is CASSQAGGPYNEQFF. As DNA, the CDR3 is TGCGCCAGCAGCCAAGCGGGGGGGCCCTACAATGAGCAGTTCTTC. V and J are TRBV4-3 and TRBJ2-1; 8 bases fit TRBD2. The germline CDR1 and CDR2 sequences are LGHNA and YSLEER. After removal of 1 base from V and 2 bases from J, the junction contained 1 base not matched to a gene. The CDR3 runs 15 residues.

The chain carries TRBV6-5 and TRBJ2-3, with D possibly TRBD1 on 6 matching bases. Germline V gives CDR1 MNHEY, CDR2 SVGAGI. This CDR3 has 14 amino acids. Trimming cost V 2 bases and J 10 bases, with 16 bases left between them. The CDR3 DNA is TGTGCCAGCAGTTACGCGGACAGAGCCCAGGCGCAGTATTTT. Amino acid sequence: CASSYADRAQAQYF.

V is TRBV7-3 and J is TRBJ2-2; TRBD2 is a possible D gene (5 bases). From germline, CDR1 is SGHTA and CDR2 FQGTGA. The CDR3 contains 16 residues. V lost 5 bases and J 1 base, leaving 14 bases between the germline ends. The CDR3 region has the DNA TGTGCCAGCAGCACCCCTGGCGGACTGAACACCGGGGAGCTGTTTTTT. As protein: CASSTPGGLNTGELFF.

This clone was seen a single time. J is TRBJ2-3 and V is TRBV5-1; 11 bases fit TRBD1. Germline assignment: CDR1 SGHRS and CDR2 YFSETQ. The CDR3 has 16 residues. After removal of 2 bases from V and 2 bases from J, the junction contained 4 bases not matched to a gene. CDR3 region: CASSFRTGGYTDTQYF. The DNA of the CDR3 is TGCGCCAGCAGCTTCCGGACAGGGGGCTACACAGATACGCAGTATTTT.

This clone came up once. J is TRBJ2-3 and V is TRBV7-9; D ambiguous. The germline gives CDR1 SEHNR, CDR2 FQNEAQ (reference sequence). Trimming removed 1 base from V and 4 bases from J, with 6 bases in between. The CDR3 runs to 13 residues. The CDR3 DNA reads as TGTGCCAGCAGCTTAGGTGCGGCAGATACGCAGTATTTT. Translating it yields CASSLGAADTQYF.

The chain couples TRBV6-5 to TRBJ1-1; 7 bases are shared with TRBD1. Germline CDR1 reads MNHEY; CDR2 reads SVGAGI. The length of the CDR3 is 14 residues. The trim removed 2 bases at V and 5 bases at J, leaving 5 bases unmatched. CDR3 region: CASSYGTARTEAFF. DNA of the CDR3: TGTGCCAGCAGTTACGGGACAGCGAGGACTGAAGCTTTCTTT.

DNA for the CDR3: TGTGCCAGCTCACCTCGACAGGCGGGGTACGAGCAGTACTTC. Encoded protein: CASSPRQAGYEQYF. The V gene is TRBV18, the J gene TRBJ2-7; D tentatively fits TRBD1 or TRBD2 (6 bases each). V was pared by 3 bases and J by 4 bases, with 13 bases between. The germline gives CDR1 KGHSH, CDR2 LQKENI. The CDR3 runs to 14 residues.

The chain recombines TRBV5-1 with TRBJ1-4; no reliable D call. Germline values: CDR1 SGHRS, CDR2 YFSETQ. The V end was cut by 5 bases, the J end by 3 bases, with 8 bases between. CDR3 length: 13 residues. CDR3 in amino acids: CASRPGPNEKLFF. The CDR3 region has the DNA TGCGCCAGCAGGCCGGGTCCTAATGAAAAACTGTTTTTT.

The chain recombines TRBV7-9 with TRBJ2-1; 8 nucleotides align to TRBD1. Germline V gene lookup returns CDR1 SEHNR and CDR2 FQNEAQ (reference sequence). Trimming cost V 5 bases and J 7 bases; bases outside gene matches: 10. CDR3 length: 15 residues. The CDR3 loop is CASSPGTGRVNEQFF. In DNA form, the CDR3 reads TGTGCCAGCAGCCCCGGGACAGGTAGGGTGAATGAGCAGTTCTTC.

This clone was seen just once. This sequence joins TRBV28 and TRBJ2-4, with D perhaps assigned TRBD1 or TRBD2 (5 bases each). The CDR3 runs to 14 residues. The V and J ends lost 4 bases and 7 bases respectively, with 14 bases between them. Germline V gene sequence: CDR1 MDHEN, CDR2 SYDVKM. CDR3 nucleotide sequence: TGTGCCAGCAGTTCGGCTAGCTGGGGGAACATTCAGTACTTC. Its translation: CASSSASWGNIQYF.

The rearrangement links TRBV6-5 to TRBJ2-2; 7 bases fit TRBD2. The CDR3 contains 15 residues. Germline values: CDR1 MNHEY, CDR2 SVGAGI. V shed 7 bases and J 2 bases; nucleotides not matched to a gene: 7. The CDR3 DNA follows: TGTGCCAGCATTAGGGCGGGGGATAACACCGGGGAGCTGTTTTTT. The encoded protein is CASIRAGDNTGELFF.

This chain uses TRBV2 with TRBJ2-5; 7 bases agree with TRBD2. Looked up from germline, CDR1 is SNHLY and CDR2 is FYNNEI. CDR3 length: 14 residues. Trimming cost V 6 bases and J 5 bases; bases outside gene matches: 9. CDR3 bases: TGTGCCAGCAGCGCCTGGCGGGAGCGGGAGACCCAGTACTTC. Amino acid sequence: CASSAWRERETQYF.

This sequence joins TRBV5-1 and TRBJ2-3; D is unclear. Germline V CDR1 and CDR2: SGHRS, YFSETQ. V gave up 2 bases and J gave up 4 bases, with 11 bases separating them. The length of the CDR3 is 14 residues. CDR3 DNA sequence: TGCGCCAGCAGCTTCCGCCCTCGGGCAGATACGCAGTATTTT. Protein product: CASSFRPRADTQYF.

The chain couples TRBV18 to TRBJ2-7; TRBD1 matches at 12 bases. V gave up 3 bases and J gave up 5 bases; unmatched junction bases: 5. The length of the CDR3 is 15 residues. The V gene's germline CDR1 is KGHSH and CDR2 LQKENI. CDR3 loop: CASSPLRDRGHEQYF. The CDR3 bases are TGTGCCAGCTCACCCCTCCGGGACAGGGGGCACGAGCAGTACTTC.